The 10 T cell receptor beta chains below come from one sample, sequenced in a study of T cell repertoires in cytomegalovirus infection. No antigen has been identified for these receptors. Each CDR3 protein is one row after TCRdb ran MiXCR on the reads. Of hundreds of thousands of distinct CDR3 sequences listed, 40% to 50% were seen once; the top ten hold 35% to 50%. Sequences were derived from cultured PBMCs, sampled from culture after CMV antigen stimulation. The receptors stem from a human donor in good health (CMV status not recorded). Some clones in this sample may be carry-over from other donors' samples.

The chain uses TRBV20-1 and TRBJ2-7; 8 bases align to TRBD2. Trimming took 2 bases from V and 4 from J; bases not matched to a gene: 7. CDR1 is DFQATT, CDR2 SNEGSKA, per germline (reference sequence). This CDR3 region has 14 residues. For the CDR3, the DNA is TGCAGTGCTAGATCCGGTCCGGGAGGGTACGAGCAGTACTTC. This encodes CSARSGPGGYEQYF.

The rearrangement uses TRBV27 and TRBJ2-3, with 7 bases fitting TRBD2. V shed 4 bases, J shed 4 bases, and the junction held 11 bases outside the gene matches. The germline V gene has CDR1 MNHEY and CDR2 SMNVEV (reference sequence). The CDR3 sequence is 16 residues long. The CDR3 DNA follows: TGTGCCAGCAGTTCAGCGGGACTGTTAGTCCCAGATACGCAGTATTTT. As protein: CASSSAGLLVPDTQYF.

V gene TRBV4-2 combines with J gene TRBJ2-3; D tentatively fits TRBD1 or TRBD2 (5 bases each). The germline V and J ends were trimmed by 0 bases and 4 bases, with 17 bases remaining between them. The germline V gene encodes CDR1 LGHNA and CDR2 YNFKEQ. The CDR3 loop spans 17 amino acids. The CDR3, as DNA: TGTGCCAGCAGCCAAGACGGGACCACCCTCGTGCCAGATACGCAGTATTTT. Its translation is CASSQDGTTLVPDTQYF.

This clonotype showed up just once. This chain connects TRBV20-1 to TRBJ1-1, with D possibly TRBD1 on 5 matching bases. The V gene lost 0 bases and the J gene lost 1 base, with 12 bases spanning the gap. Germline assignment: CDR1 DFQATT and CDR2 SNEGSKA (reference sequence). CDR3 length: 15 residues. The CDR3 nucleotides are TGCAGTGCTAGAGATTTCCAGGGTCGGAACACTGAAGCTTTCTTT. Protein: CSARDFQGRNTEAFF.

The V call is TRBV20-1, the J call TRBJ2-3; TRBD2 agrees at 10 bases. This CDR3 comprises 14 residues. Germline assignment: CDR1 DFQATT and CDR2 SNEGSKA (reference sequence). V lost 5 bases to trimming and J lost 2 bases; unmatched junction nucleotides: 4. CDR3 protein: CSAVSGGYTDTQYF. The CDR3 DNA reads TGCAGTGCTGTTAGCGGGGGGTACACAGATACGCAGTATTTT.

This clonotype was recorded a few times. The chain's CDR3 is CATRTSNYEQYF. CDR3 DNA: TGTGCCACACGGACTAGCAACTACGAGCAGTACTTC. V is TRBV6-2 or TRBV6-3 and J is TRBJ2-7; 8 bases align to TRBD2. The germline gives CDR1 MNHEY, CDR2 SVGEGT. The CDR3 has 12 amino acids. V trimming: 10 bases; J trimming: 3 bases; junction bases outside the gene matches: 5.

The rearrangement uses TRBV12-3 or TRBV12-4 and TRBJ2-1; no reliable D call. The V end was cut by 5 bases, the J end by 8 bases, with 7 bases between. The CDR3 covers 11 residues. The CDR3 coding sequence is TGTGCCAGCAGTCCCCTCGATGAGCAGTTCTTC. This gives the protein CASSPLDEQFF.

This clonotype was counted between two and nine times. The chain combines TRBV7-2 with TRBJ1-2; 7 bases match TRBD1. Germline assignment: CDR1 SGHTA and CDR2 FQGNSA. With 3 bases clipped from V and 8 bases from J, the junction kept 9 bases outside the gene matches. This CDR3 comprises 14 residues. The CDR3 protein is CASSFPDRVFGYTF. The CDR3, as DNA: TGTGCCAGCAGCTTCCCCGACAGGGTCTTCGGCTACACCTTC.

The V call is TRBV11-2, the J call TRBJ1-1; D not certain. Germline V gene sequence: CDR1 SGHAT, CDR2 FQNNGV. The CDR3 covers 11 residues. V shed 3 bases and J shed 10 bases, with 9 bases lying between them. The CDR3 here is CASSFGVGAFF. CDR3 nucleotides: TGTGCCAGCAGCTTCGGGGTGGGAGCTTTCTTT.

This chain uses TRBV19 with TRBJ2-1, with TRBD1 matching over 8 bases. In germline, CDR1 is LNHDA, CDR2 SQIVND (reference sequence). With V trimmed by 9 bases and J by 5 bases, 12 bases remained unmatched. The CDR3 has 15 amino acids. DNA of the CDR3: TGTGCCAGCGCCCGGCGGACAGGGAAGGACAATGAGCAGTTCTTC. This sequence encodes CASARRTGKDNEQFF.